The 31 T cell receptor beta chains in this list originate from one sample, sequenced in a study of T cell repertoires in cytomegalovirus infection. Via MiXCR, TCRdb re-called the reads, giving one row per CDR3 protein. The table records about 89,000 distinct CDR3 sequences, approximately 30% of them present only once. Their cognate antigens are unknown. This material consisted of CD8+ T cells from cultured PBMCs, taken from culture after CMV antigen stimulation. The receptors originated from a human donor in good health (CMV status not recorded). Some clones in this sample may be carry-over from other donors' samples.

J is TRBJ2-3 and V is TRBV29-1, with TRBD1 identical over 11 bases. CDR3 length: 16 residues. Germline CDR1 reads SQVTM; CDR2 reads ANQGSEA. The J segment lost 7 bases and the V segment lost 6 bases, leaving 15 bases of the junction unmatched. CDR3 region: CSVELGTGGIGNTQYF. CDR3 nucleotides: TGCAGCGTGGAATTAGGGACAGGGGGAATCGGGAATACGCAGTATTTT.

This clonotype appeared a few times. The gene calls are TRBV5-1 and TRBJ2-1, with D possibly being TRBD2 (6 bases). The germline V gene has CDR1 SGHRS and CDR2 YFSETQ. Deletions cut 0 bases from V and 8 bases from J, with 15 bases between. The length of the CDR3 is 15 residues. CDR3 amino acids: CASSLGPGGLDEQFF. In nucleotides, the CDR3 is TGCGCCAGCAGCTTGGGGCCCGGGGGACTGGATGAGCAGTTCTTC.

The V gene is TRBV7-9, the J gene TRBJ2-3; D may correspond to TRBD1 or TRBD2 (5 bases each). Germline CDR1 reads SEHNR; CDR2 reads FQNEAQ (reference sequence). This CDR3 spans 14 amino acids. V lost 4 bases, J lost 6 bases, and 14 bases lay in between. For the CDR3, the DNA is TGTGCCAGCAGCTATGGGGGTTACCCCGATACGCAGTATTTT. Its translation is CASSYGGYPDTQYF.

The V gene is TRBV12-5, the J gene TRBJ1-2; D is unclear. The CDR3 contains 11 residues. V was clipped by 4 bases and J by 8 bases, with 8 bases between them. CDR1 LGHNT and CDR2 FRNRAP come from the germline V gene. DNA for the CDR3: TGTGCTAGTGGTTCCCCGCCCGGCTACACCTTC. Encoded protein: CASGSPPGYTF. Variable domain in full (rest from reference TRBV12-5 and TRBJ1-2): DARVTQTPRHKVTEMGQEVTMRCQPILGHNTVFWYRQTMMQGLELLAYFRNRAPLDDSGMPKDRFSAEMPDATLATLKIQPSEPRDSAVYFCASGSPPGYTFGSGTRLTVV.

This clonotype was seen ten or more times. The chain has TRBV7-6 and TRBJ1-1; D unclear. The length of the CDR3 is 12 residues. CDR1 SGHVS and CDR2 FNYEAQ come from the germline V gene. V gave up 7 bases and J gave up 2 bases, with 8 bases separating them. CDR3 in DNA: TGTGCCAGCAAGGAACAAAACACTGAAGCTTTCTTT. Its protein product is CASKEQNTEAFF.

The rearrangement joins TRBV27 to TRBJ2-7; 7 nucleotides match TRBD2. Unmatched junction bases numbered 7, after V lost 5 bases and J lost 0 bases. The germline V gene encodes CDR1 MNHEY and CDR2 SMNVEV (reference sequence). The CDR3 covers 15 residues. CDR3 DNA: TGTGCCAGCAGTACCCAGCGGGGAAGCTCCTACGAGCAGTACTTC. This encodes CASSTQRGSSYEQYF.

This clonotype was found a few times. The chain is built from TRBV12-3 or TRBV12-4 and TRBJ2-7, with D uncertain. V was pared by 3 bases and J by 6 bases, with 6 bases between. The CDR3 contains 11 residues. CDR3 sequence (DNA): TGTGCCAGCAGTTTTTCTGCCGAGCAGTACTTC. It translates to CASSFSAEQYF.

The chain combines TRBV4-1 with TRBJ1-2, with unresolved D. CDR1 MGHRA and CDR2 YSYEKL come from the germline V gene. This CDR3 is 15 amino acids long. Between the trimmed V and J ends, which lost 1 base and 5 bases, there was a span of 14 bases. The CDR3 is CASSQVETPGYGYTF. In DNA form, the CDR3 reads TGCGCCAGCAGCCAAGTGGAAACGCCGGGTTATGGCTACACCTTC.

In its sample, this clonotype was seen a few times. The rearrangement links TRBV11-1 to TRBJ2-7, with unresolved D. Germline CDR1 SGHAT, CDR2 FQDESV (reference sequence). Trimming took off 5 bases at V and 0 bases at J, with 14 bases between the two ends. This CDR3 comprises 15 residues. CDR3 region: CASSPALGSSYEQYF. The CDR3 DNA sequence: TGTGCCAGCAGCCCGGCGCTAGGCAGCTCCTACGAGCAGTACTTC.

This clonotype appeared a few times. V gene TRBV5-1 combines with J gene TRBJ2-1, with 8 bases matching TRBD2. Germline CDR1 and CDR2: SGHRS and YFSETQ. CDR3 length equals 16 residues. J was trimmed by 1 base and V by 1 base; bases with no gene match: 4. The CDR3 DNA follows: TGCGCCAGCAGCTTGCCCGGGACTAGTTCCTACAATGAGCAGTTCTTC. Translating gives CASSLPGTSSYNEQFF.

The CDR3 nucleotides are TGTGCCAGCAGCTTAGGCTATAACACTGAAGCTTTCTTT. This gives the protein CASSLGYNTEAFF. The chain joins TRBV7-2 to TRBJ1-1, with D unresolved. Looked up from germline, CDR1 is SGHTA and CDR2 is FQGNSA. The CDR3 spans 13 residues. Trimming removed 1 base at V and 2 bases at J, with 5 bases between.

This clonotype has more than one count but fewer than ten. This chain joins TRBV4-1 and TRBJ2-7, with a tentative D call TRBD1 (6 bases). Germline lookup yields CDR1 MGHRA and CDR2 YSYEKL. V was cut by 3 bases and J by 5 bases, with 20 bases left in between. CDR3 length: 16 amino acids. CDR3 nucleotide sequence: TGCGCCAGCAGCCAGCAACCTGGGACAACTTTACACGAGCAGTACTTC. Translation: CASSQQPGTTLHEQYF.

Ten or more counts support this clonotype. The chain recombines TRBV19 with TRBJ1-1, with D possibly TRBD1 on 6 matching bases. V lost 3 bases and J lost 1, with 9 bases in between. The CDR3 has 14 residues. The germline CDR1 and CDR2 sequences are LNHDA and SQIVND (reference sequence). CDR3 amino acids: CASSIWGPNTEAFF. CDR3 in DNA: TGTGCCAGTAGTATTTGGGGGCCGAACACTGAAGCTTTCTTT.

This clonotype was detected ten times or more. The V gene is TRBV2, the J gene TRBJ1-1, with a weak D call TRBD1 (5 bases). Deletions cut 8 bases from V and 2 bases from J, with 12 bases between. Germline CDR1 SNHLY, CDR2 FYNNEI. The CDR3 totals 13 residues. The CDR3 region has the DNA TGTGCCAGCGCGATCAGGGAAAACACTGAAGCTTTCTTT. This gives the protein CASAIRENTEAFF.

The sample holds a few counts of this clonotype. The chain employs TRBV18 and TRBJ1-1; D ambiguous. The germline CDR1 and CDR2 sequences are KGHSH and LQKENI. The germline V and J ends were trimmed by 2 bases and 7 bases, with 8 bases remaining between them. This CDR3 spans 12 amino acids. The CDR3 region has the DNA TGTGCCAGCTCACCAGGGAGTGGTGAAGCTTTCTTT. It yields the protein CASSPGSGEAFF.

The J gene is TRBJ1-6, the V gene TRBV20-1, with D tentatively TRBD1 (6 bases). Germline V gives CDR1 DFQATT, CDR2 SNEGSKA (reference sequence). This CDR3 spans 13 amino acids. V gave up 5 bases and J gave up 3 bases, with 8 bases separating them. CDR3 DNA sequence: TGCAGTGCTTTACAGGGCTATAATTCACCCCTCCACTTT. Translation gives CSALQGYNSPLHF.

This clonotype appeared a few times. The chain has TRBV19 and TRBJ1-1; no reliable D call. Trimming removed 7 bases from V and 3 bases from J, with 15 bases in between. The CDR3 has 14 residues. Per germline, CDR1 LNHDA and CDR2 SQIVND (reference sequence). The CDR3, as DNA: TGTGCCAGTATCGCCAACCCGTTTTACACTGAAGCTTTCTTT. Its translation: CASIANPFYTEAFF.

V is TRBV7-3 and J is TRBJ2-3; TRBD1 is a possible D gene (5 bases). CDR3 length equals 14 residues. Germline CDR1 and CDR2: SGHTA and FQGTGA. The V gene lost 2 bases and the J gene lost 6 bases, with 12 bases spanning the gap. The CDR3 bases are TGTGCCAGCAGCTTAGGCCAGACAGCTGATACGCAGTATTTT. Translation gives CASSLGQTADTQYF. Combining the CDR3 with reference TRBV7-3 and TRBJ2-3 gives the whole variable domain GAGVSQTPSNKVTEKGKYVELRCDPISGHTALYWYRQSLGQGPEFLIYFQGTGAADDSGLPNDRFFAVRPEGSVSTLKIQRTERGDSAVYLCASSLGQTADTQYFGPGTRLTVL.

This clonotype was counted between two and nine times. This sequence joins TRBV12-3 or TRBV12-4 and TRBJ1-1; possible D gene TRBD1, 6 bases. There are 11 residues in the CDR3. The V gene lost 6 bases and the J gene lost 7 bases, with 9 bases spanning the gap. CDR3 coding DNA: TGTGCCAGCAGCCTACAGGGTGAAGCTTTCTTT. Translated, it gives CASSLQGEAFF.

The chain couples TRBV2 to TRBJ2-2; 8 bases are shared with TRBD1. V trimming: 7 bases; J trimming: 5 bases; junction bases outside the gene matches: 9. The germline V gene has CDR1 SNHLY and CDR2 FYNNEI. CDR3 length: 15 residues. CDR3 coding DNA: TGTGCCAGCACTGGACAGGGAGATAAGACCGGGGAGCTGTTTTTT. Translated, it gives CASTGQGDKTGELFF.

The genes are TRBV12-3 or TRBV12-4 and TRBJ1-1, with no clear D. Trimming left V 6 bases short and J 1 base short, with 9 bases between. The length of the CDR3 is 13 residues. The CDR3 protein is CASRRYKNTEAFF. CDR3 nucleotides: TGTGCCAGCAGGCGTTACAAGAACACTGAAGCTTTCTTT.

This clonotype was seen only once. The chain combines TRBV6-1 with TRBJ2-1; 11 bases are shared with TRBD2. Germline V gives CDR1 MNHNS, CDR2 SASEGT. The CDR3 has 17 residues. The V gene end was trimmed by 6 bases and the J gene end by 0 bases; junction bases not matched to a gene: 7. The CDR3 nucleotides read TGTGCCAGCAGCCAAGAGGGACTAGCGGTCTCCTACAATGAGCAGTTCTTC. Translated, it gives CASSQEGLAVSYNEQFF.

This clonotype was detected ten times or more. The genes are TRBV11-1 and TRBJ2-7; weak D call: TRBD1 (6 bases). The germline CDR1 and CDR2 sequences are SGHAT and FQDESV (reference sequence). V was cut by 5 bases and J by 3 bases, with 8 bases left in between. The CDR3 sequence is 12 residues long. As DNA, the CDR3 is TGTGCCAGCAGCCGACAGGACTACGAGCAGTACTTC. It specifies CASSRQDYEQYF.

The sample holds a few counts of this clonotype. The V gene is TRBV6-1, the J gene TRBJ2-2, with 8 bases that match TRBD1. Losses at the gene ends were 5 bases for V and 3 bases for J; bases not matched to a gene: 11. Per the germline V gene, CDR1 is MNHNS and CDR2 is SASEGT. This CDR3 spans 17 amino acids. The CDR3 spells CASSYAPATGDTGELFF. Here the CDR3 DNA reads TGTGCCAGCAGTTACGCCCCGGCGACAGGGGACACCGGGGAGCTGTTTTTT.

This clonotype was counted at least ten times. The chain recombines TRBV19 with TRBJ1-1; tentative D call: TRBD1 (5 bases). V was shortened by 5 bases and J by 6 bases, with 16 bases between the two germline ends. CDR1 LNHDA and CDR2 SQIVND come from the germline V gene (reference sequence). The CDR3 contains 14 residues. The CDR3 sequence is CASSGLTDWAEAFF. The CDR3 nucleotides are TGTGCCAGTAGTGGCCTGACAGACTGGGCTGAAGCTTTCTTT.

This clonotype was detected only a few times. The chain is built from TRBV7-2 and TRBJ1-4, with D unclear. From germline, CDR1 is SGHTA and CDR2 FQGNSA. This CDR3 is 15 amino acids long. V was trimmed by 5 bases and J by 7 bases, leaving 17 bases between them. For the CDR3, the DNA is TGTGCCAGCAGCCCGAGGACCCTGATGGCTGAAAAACTGTTTTTT. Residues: CASSPRTLMAEKLFF.

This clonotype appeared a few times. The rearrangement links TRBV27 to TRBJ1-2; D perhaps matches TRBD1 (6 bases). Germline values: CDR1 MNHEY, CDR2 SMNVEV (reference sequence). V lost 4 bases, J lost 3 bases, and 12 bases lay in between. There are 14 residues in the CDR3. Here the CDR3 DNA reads TGTGCCAGCAGTTCACAGGGACTGGACTATGGCTACACCTTC. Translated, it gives CASSSQGLDYGYTF.

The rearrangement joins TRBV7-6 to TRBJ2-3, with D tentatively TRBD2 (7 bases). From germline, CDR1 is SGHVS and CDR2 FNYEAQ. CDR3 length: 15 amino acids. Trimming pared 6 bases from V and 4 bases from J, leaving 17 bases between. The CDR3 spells CASSGEGGPSDTQYF. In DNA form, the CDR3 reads TGTGCCAGCAGTGGTGAGGGGGGGCCCTCAGATACGCAGTATTTT.

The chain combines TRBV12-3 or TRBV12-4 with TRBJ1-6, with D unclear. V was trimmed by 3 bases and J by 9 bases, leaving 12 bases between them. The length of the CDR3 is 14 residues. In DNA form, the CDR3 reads TGTGCCAGCAGTTTGGGTTTTCTAAGTTCACCCCTCCACTTT. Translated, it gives CASSLGFLSSPLHF.

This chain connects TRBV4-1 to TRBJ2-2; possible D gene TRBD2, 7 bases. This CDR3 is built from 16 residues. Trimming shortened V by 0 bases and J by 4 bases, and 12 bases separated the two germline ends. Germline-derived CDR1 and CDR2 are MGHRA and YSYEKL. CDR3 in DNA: TGCGCCAGCAGCCAAGATCGGGCGGGGGCCACCGGGGAGCTGTTTTTT. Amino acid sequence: CASSQDRAGATGELFF.

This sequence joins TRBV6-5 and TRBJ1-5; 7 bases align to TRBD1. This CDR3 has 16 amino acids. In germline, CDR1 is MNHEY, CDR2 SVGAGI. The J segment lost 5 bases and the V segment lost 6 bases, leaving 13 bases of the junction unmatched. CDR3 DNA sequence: TGTGCCAGCAGCCCAACAGGGGTCGGGCTATATCAGCCCCAGCATTTT. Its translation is CASSPTGVGLYQPQHF.